Below are 18 T cell receptor beta chains sequenced from a single sample in a study of cytomegalovirus exposure and HLA in healthy donors. PCR amplification relied on 60 Vbeta primers (plus 13 Jbeta primers). TCRdb keeps only in-frame clones here, not all; method: immunoSEQ multiplex PCR. The data show about 200,000 clones, approximately 86% seen once. The sample taken for sequencing was PBMCs. The receptors were sampled from a woman aged 18-35 years in good health and CMV-seronegative.

This clone showed up just once. The chain carries TRBV7-8 and TRBJ2-7; tentative D call: TRBD1 (5 bases). CDR3 size: 14 residues. The ends were cut back, 4 bases at V and 5 bases at J, with 15 bases in the middle. The germline V gene encodes CDR1 SGHVS and CDR2 FQNEAQ. Written as DNA, the CDR3 is TGTGCCAGCAGCTCCGGCGCAAGGGGCGACGAGCAGTACTTC. It specifies CASSSGARGDEQYF.

The chain has TRBV28 and TRBJ1-5; perhaps TRBD1 as D (5 bases). V dropped 4 bases and J dropped 0 bases, with 7 bases sitting between them. Germline V gene lookup returns CDR1 MDHEN and CDR2 SYDVKM. The length of the CDR3 is 14 residues. The CDR3 region is CASSSGISNQPQHF. CDR3 bases: TGTGCCAGCAGTTCAGGGATTAGCAATCAGCCCCAGCATTTT.

The chain links TRBV28 to TRBJ2-1, with TRBD1 as a possible D gene (5 bases). The germline gives CDR1 MDHEN, CDR2 SYDVKM. V lost 5 bases to trimming and J lost 1 base, with 15 bases between them. This CDR3 has 16 amino acids. The CDR3 loop is CASSPIFPGSYNEQFF. The CDR3 nucleotides are TGTGCCAGCAGTCCTATCTTTCCAGGGTCCTACAATGAGCAGTTCTTC.

Points on this clone: Its ends do not fully match the called genes, so a read error is possible. The genes are TRBV7-9 and TRBJ2-2; 9 bases are shared with TRBD1. CDR1 and CDR2 (germline): SEHNR, FQNEAQ (reference sequence). This CDR3 has 17 amino acids. The CDR3 loop is CSSSGPTGGWNTGELFF. Written as DNA, the CDR3 is TGTTCCAGCAGCGGACCGACAGGGGGTTGGAACACCGGGGAGCTGTTTTTT.

The V and J genes are TRBV7-3 and TRBJ2-1; D is unresolved. CDR3 length: 13 amino acids. Germline CDR1 is SGHTA and CDR2 is FQGTGA. The V end lost 4 bases, the J end lost 8 bases, and 12 bases lay between the germline ends. The CDR3 region has the DNA TGTGCCAGCAGCTCCCCGAACTCTGATGAGCAGTTCTTC. It yields the protein CASSSPNSDEQFF.

This clone was found a few times. The V gene is TRBV19, the J gene TRBJ1-1; weak D call: TRBD1 (5 bases). CDR3 length: 16 amino acids. Per germline, CDR1 LNHDA and CDR2 SQIVND (reference sequence). V lost 5 bases, J lost 0 bases, and 16 bases lay in between. This CDR3 reads CASSGNRWALNTEAFF. The DNA for the CDR3 is TGTGCCAGTAGTGGGAACAGGTGGGCCCTGAACACTGAAGCTTTCTTT.

This chain links TRBV5-4 with TRBJ1-4, with D possibly matching TRBD1 (5 bases). The germline CDR1 and CDR2 sequences are SGHNT and YYREEE (reference sequence). This CDR3 spans 15 amino acids. Trimming cost V 0 bases and J 8 bases, with 14 bases left between them. In DNA, the CDR3 is TGTGCCAGCAGCTTGGCCGGGGGGAGGAGCGAAAAACTGTTTTTT. It translates to CASSLAGGRSEKLFF. The full variable domain, in which reference TRBV5-4 and TRBJ1-4 provide the parts outside the CDR3, is ETGVTQSPTHLIKTRGQQVTLRCSSQSGHNTVSWYQQALGQGPQFIFQYYREEENGRGNFPPRFSGLQFPNYSSELNVNALELDDSALYLCASSLAGGRSEKLFFGSGTQLSVL.

The V and J genes are TRBV7-2 and TRBJ1-1; TRBD1 might be the D (5 bases). Germline V lookup: CDR1 SGHTA, CDR2 FQGNSA. Trimming cost V 5 bases and J 2 bases, with 9 bases left between them. The CDR3 covers 13 residues. The chain's CDR3 is CASSPQVNTEAFF. CDR3 sequence (DNA): TGTGCCAGCAGCCCACAGGTTAACACTGAAGCTTTCTTT.

The J gene is TRBJ2-5, the V gene TRBV4-1; D perhaps matches TRBD1 (5 bases). Germline V gives CDR1 MGHRA, CDR2 YSYEKL. With 4 bases removed from V and 1 base from J, the gap between germline ends came to 10 bases. The CDR3 has 14 amino acids. CDR3 amino acids: CASSPGRVQETQYF. For the CDR3, the DNA is TGCGCCAGCAGCCCCGGCAGGGTCCAAGAGACCCAGTACTTC.

CDR3 nucleotides: TGTGCCAGTAGTTCCGGTAATTCACCCCTCCACTTT. Residues: CASSSGNSPLHF. V usage is TRBV19 and J usage is TRBJ1-6; no clear D gene. The ends were cut back, 5 bases at V and 6 bases at J, with 5 bases in the middle. The CDR3 is made up of 12 amino acids. CDR1 and CDR2 from the germline V gene are LNHDA and SQIVND (reference sequence).

The rearrangement joins TRBV7-6 to TRBJ2-5, with 9 bases lining up with TRBD1. The DNA end lines up better with TRBJ2-7; the J call may be wrong. The CDR3 has 14 amino acids. Germline CDR1 and CDR2: SGHVS and FNYEAQ. CDR3 in amino acids: CASSADRGAYEQYF. For the CDR3, the DNA is TGTGCCAGCAGCGCGGACAGGGGTGCCTACGAGCAGTACTTC.

This chain joins TRBV27 and TRBJ1-2; D not resolved. V was clipped by 2 bases and J by 0 bases, with 7 bases between them. The CDR3 has 14 residues. Germline-derived CDR1 and CDR2 are MNHEY and SMNVEV (reference sequence). CDR3 DNA: TGTGCCAGCAGTTTACTTGGGCCTAACTATGGCTACACCTTC. Translating gives CASSLLGPNYGYTF.

On this clone: The junction shows a germline mismatch at one end, possibly a read error. This rearrangement joins TRBV5-1 to TRBJ2-7, with D tentatively TRBD1 (6 bases). Looked up from germline, CDR1 is SGHRS and CDR2 is YFSETQ. The CDR3 contains 13 residues. The CDR3 bases are TGCGCCAGCAGATTGGACAGCTCCTACGAGCAGTACTTC. Protein sequence: CASRLDSSYEQYF.

This chain links TRBV6-1 with TRBJ2-5; D is uncertain. The V gene's germline CDR1 is MNHNS and CDR2 SASEGT. Deletions cut 2 bases from V and 2 bases from J, with 6 bases between. This CDR3 has 13 residues. The CDR3 loop reads CASSEYWQETQYF. CDR3 DNA sequence: TGTGCCAGCAGTGAATACTGGCAAGAGACCCAGTACTTC.

The V call is TRBV19, the J call TRBJ2-3; TRBD2 aligns across 15 bases. Germline assignment: CDR1 LNHDA and CDR2 SQIVND (reference sequence). CDR3 size: 14 residues. Trimming cost V 7 bases and J 6 bases; bases outside gene matches: 2. CDR3 DNA sequence: TGTGCCAGTAATGGACTAGCGGGGGGGGATACGCAGTATTTT. Protein: CASNGLAGGDTQYF.

V is TRBV7-9 and J is TRBJ1-1; 8 bases are shared with TRBD1. CDR3 length: 14 residues. Germline V gene lookup returns CDR1 SEHNR and CDR2 FQNEAQ (reference sequence). V lost 5 bases to trimming and J lost 5 bases; unmatched junction nucleotides: 7. DNA for the CDR3: TGTGCCAGCAGCCGGACAGGGAAATGGACTGAAGCTTTCTTT. Amino acid sequence: CASSRTGKWTEAFF. Drawing the rest from reference TRBV7-9 and TRBJ1-1, the complete variable domain is DTGVSQNPRHKITKRGQNVTFRCDPISEHNRLYWYRQTLGQGPEFLTYFQNEAQLEKSRLLSDRFSAERPKGSFSTLEIQRTEQGDSAMYLCASSRTGKWTEAFFGQGTRLTVV.

The sample holds one count of this clone. A read error may account for a junction end that differs from germline. This sequence joins TRBV6-5 and TRBJ2-5; D remains unclear. The germline CDR1 and CDR2 sequences are MNHEY and SVGAGI. This CDR3 contains 14 residues. CDR3 DNA: TGTGCCAGCAGTTACAGTCAGTCCAGAGAGGCCCAGTACTTC. This sequence encodes CASSYSQSREAQYF.

The rearrangement links TRBV19 to TRBJ1-1; a possible D gene is TRBD1 (6 bases). Trimming removed 4 bases from V and 8 bases from J, with 17 bases in between. This CDR3 region has 14 residues. CDR1 LNHDA and CDR2 SQIVND come from the germline V gene (reference sequence). The CDR3 sequence: CASSTPRGTGEAFF. The CDR3 DNA sequence: TGTGCCAGTAGTACCCCGAGGGGAACAGGGGAAGCTTTCTTT.